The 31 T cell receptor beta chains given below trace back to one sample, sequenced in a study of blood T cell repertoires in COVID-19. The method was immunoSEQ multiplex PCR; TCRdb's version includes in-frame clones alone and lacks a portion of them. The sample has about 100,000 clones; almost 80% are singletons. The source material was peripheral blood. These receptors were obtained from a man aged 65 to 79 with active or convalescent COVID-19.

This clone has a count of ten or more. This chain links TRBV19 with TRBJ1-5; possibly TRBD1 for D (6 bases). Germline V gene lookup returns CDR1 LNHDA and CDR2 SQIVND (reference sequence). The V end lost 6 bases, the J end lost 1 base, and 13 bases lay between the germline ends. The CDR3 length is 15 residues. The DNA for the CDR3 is TGTGCCAGTAGCCCACAGGGATGGAGCAATCAGCCCCAGCATTTT. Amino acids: CASSPQGWSNQPQHF. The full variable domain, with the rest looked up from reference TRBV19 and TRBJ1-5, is DGGITQSPKYLFRKEGQNVTLSCEQNLNHDAMYWYRQDPGQGLRLIYYSQIVNDFQKGDIAEGYSVSREKKESFPLTVTSAQKNPTAFYLCASSPQGWSNQPQHFGDGTRLSIL.

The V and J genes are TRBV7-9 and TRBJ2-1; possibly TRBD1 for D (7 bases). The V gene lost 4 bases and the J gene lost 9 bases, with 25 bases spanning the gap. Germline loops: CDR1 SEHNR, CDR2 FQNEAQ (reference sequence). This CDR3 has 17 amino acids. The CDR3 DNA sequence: TGTGCCAGCAGCTCGCCCCGGGACTTCGGCGGGGACAGTGAGCAGTTCTTC. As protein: CASSSPRDFGGDSEQFF.

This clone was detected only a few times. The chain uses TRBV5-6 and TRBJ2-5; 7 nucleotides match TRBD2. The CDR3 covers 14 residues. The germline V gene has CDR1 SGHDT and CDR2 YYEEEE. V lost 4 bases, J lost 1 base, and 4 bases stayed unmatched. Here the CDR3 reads CASSPGTTQETQYF. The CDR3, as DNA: TGTGCCAGCAGCCCCGGGACTACCCAAGAGACCCAGTACTTC. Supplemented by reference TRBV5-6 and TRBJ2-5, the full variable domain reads DAGVTQSPTHLIKTRGQQVTLRCSPKSGHDTVSWYQQALGQGPQFIFQYYEEEERQRGNFPDRFSGHQFPNYSSELNVNALLLGDSALYLCASSPGTTQETQYFGPGTRLLVL.

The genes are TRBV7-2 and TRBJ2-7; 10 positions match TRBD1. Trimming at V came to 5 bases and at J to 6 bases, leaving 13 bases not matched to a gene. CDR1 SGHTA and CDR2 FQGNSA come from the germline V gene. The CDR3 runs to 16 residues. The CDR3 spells CASSPDGTGDLAEQYF. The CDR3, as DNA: TGTGCCAGCAGCCCGGACGGGACAGGGGATCTGGCCGAGCAGTACTTC.

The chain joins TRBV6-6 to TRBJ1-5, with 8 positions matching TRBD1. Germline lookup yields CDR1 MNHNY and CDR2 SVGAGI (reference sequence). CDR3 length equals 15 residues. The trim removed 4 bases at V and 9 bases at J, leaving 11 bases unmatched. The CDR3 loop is CASSSHQGAGRPQHF. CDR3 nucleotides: TGTGCCAGCAGTTCACACCAGGGGGCCGGGCGGCCCCAGCATTTT.

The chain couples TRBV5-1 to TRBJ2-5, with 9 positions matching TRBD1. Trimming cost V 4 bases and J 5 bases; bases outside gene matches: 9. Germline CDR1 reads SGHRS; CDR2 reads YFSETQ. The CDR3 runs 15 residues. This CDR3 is CASSAGQGHLETQYF. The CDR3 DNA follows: TGCGCCAGCAGCGCCGGACAGGGGCATTTGGAGACCCAGTACTTC.

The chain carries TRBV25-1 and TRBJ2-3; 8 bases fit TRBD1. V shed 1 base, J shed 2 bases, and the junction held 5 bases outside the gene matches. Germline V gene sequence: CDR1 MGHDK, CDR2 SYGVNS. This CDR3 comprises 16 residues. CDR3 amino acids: CASSESAGGSTDTQYF. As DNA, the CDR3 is TGTGCCAGCAGTGAATCAGCAGGGGGCTCCACAGATACGCAGTATTTT.

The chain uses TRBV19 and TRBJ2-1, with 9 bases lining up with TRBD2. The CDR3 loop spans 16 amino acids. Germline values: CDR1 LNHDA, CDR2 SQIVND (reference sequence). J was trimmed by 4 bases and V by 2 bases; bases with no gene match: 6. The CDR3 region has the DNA TGTGCCAGTAGTATAAGAGACAGCGGGGGGTACAATGAGCAGTTCTTC. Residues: CASSIRDSGGYNEQFF.

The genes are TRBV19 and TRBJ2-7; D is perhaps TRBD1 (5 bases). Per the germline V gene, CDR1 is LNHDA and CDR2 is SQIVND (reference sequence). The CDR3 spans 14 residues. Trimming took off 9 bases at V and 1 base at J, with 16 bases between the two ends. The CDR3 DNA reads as TGTGCCAGCCAACAGGTTGGAGTTTCCTACGAGCAGTACTTC. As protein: CASQQVGVSYEQYF. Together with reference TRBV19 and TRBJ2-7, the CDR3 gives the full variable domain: DGGITQSPKYLFRKEGQNVTLSCEQNLNHDAMYWYRQDPGQGLRLIYYSQIVNDFQKGDIAEGYSVSREKKESFPLTVTSAQKNPTAFYLCASQQVGVSYEQYFGPGTRLTVT.

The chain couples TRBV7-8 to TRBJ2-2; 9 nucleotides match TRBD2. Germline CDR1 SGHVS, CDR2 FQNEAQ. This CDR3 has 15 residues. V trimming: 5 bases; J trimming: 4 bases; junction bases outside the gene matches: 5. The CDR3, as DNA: TGTGCCAGCAGCCGCGGGGGGGCTTTCACCGGGGAGCTGTTTTTT. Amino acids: CASSRGGAFTGELFF.

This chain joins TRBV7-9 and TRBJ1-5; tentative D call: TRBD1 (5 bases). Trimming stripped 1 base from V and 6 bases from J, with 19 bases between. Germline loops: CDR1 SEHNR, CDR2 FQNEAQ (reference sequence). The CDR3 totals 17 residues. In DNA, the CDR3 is TGTGCCAGCAGCTTAGGTGCCGGGGGGGTGCACGGTCAGCCCCAGCATTTT. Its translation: CASSLGAGGVHGQPQHF. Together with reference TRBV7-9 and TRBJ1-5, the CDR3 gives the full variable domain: DTGVSQNPRHKITKRGQNVTFRCDPISEHNRLYWYRQTLGQGPEFLTYFQNEAQLEKSRLLSDRFSAERPKGSFSTLEIQRTEQGDSAMYLCASSLGAGGVHGQPQHFGDGTRLSIL.

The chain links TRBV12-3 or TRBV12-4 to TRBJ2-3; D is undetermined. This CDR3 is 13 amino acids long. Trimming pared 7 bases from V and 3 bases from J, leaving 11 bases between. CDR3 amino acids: CASTIALTDTQYF. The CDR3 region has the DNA TGTGCCAGCACGATAGCCCTGACAGATACGCAGTATTTT.

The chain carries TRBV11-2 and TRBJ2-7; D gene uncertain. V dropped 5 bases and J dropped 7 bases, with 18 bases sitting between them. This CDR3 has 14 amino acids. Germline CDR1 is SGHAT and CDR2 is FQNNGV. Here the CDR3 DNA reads TGTGCCAGCAGCCCCAATAATCCAGTCAGGGAGCAGTACTTC. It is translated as CASSPNNPVREQYF.

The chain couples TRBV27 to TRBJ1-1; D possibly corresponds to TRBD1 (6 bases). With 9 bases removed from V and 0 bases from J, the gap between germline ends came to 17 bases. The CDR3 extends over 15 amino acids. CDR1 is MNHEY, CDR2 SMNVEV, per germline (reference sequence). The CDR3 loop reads CASWTLRGMNTEAFF. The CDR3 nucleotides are TGTGCCAGTTGGACCTTAAGGGGGATGAACACTGAAGCTTTCTTT.

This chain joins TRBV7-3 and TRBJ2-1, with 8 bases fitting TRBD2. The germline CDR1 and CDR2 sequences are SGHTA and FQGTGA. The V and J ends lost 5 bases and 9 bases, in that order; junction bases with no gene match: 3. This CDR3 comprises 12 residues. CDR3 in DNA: TGTGCCAGCAGCCCGGGGACTAGTGAGCAGTTCTTC. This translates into CASSPGTSEQFF. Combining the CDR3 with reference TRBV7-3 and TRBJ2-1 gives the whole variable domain GAGVSQTPSNKVTEKGKYVELRCDPISGHTALYWYRQSLGQGPEFLIYFQGTGAADDSGLPNDRFFAVRPEGSVSTLKIQRTERGDSAVYLCASSPGTSEQFFGPGTRLTVL.

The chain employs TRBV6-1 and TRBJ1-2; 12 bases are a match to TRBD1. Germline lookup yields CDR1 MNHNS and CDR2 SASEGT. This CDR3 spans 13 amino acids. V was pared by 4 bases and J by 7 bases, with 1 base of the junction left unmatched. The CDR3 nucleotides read TGTGCCAGCAGTGGGGGACAGGGGGCTGGCTACACCTTC. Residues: CASSGGQGAGYTF.

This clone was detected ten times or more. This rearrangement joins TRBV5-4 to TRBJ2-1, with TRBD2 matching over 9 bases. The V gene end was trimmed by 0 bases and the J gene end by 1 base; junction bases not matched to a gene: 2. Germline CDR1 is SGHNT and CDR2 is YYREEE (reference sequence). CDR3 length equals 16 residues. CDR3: CASSLASGTSYNEQFF. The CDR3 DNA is TGTGCCAGCAGCTTGGCTAGCGGGACATCCTACAATGAGCAGTTCTTC.

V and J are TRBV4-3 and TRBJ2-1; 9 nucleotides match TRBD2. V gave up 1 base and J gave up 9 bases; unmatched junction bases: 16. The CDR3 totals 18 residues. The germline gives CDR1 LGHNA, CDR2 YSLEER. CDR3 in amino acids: CASSQVGGPVAGEGEQFF. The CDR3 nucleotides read TGCGCCAGCAGCCAAGTAGGCGGTCCGGTAGCGGGAGAGGGTGAGCAGTTCTTC.

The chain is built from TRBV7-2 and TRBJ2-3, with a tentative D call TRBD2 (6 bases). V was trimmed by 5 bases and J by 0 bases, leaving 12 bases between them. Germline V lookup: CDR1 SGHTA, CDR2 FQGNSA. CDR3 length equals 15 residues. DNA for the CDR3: TGTGCCAGCAGCCCAGCGGGCTCTAGCACAGATACGCAGTATTTT. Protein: CASSPAGSSTDTQYF.

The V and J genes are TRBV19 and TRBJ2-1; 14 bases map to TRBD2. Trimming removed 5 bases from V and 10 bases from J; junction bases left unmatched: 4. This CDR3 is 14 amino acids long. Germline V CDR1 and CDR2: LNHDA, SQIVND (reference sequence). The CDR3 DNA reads TGTGCCAGTAGTTCGGGACTAGCGGGAGTAGAGCAGTTCTTC. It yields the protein CASSSGLAGVEQFF. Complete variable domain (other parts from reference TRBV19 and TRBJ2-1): DGGITQSPKYLFRKEGQNVTLSCEQNLNHDAMYWYRQDPGQGLRLIYYSQIVNDFQKGDIAEGYSVSREKKESFPLTVTSAQKNPTAFYLCASSSGLAGVEQFFGPGTRLTVL.

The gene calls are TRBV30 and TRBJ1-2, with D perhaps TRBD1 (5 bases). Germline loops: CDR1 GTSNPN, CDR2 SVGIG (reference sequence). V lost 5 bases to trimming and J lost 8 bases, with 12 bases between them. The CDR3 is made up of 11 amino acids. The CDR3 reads CAWGTPEGYTF. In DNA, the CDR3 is TGTGCCTGGGGGACGCCGGAGGGCTACACCTTC.

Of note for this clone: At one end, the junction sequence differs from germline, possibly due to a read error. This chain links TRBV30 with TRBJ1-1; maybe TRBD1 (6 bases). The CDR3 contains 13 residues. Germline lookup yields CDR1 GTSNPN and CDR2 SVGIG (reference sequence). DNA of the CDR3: TGCGCCTCAAATGAACAGGGGAACACTGAAGCTTTCTTT. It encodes CASNEQGNTEAFF.

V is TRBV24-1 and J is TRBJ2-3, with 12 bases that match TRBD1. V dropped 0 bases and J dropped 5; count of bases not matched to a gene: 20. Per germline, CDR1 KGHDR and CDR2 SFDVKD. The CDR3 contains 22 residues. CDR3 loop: CATSDLCPGQGAYCGHRDTQYF. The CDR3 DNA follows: TGTGCCACCAGTGATTTGTGTCCGGGACAGGGGGCTTATTGCGGCCACAGAGATACGCAGTATTTT.

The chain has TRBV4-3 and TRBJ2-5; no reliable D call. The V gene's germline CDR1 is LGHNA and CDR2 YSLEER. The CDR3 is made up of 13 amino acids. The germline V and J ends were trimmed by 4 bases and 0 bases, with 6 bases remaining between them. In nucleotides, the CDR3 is TGCGCCAGCAGCCGAGTGTACCAAGAGACCCAGTACTTC. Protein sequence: CASSRVYQETQYF.

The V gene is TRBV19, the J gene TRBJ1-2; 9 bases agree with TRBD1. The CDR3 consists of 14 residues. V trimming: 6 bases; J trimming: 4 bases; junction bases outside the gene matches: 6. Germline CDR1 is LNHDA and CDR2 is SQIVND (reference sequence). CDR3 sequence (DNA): TGTGCCAGTAGATCCGGACAGGGGACCTATGGCTACACCTTC. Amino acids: CASRSGQGTYGYTF.

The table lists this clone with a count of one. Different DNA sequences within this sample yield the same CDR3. CDR3 nucleotides: TGTGCCAGCAGTGCCGGCTCCTACGAGCAGTACTTC. This sequence encodes CASSAGSYEQYF. V usage is TRBV25-1 and J usage is TRBJ2-7; D call uncertain. From germline, CDR1 is MGHDK and CDR2 SYGVNS. Trimming took off 4 bases at V and 0 bases at J, with 4 bases between the two ends. The CDR3 contains 12 residues.

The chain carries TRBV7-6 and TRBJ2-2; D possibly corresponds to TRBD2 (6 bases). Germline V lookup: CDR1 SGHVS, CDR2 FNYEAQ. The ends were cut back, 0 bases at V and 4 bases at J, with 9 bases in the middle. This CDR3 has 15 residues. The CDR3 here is CASSLASGRTGELFF. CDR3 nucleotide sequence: TGTGCCAGCAGCTTAGCCAGCGGGCGCACCGGGGAGCTGTTTTTT.

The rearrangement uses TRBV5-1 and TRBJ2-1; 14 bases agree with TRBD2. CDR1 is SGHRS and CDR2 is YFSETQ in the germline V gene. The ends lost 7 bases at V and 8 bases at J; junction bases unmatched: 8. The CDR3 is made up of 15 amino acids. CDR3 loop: CASDHGLAGGDEQFF. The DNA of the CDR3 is TGCGCCAGCGACCACGGACTAGCGGGAGGAGATGAGCAGTTCTTC.

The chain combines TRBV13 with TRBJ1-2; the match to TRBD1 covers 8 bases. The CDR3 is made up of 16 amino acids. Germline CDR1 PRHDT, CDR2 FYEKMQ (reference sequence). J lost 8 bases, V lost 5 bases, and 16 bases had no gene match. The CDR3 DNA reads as TGTGCCAGCAGCCCCCGGGACAGGTCTTACTCGGAAGGCTACACCTTC. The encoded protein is CASSPRDRSYSEGYTF.

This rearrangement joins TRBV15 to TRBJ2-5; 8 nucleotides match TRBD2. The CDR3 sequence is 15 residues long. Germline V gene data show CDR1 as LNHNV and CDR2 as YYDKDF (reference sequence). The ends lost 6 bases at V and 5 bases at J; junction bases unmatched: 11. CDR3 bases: TGTGCCACCAGTAAGCGGAGAGCGGGGGAGGAGACCCAGTACTTC. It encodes CATSKRRAGEETQYF.

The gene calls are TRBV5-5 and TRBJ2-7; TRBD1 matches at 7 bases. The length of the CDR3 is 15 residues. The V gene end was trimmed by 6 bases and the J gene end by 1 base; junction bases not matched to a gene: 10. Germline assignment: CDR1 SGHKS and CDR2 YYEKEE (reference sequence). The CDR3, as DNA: TGTGCCAGCAACCCGCTGGGGACAGCATCCTACGAGCAGTACTTC. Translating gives CASNPLGTASYEQYF.